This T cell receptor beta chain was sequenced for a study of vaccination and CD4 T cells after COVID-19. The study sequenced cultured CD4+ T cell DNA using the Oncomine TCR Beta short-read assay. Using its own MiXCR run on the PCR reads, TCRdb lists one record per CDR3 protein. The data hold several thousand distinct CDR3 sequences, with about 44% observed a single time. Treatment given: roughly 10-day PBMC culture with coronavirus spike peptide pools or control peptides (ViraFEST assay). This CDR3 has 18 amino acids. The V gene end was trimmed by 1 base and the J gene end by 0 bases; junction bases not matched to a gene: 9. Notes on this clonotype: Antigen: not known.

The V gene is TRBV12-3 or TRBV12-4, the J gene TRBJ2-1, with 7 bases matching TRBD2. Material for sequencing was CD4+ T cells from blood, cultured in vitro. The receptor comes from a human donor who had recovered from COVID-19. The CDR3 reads CASSLGSSGITSYNEQFF. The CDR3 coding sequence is TGTGCCAGCAGTTTAGGTTCGAGCGGGATAACCTCCTACAATGAGCAGTTCTTC.